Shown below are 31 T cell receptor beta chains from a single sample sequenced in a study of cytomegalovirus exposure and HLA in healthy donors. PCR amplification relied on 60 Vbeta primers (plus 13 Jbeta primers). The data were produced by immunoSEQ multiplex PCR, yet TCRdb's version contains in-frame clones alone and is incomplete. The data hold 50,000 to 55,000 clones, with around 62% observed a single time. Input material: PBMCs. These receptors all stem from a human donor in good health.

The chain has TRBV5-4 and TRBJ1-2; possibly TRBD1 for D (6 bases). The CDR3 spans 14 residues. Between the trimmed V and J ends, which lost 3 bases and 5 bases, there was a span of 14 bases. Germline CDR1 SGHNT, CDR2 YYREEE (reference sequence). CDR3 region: CASSWVGAEYGYTF. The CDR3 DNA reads TGTGCCAGCAGCTGGGTGGGGGCGGAGTATGGCTACACCTTC.

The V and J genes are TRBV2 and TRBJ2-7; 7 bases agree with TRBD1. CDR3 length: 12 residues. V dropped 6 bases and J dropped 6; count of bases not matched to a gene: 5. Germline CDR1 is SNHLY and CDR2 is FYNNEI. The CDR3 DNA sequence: TGTGCCAGCAGATACTCAGGGGGCGAGCAGTACTTC. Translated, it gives CASRYSGGEQYF.

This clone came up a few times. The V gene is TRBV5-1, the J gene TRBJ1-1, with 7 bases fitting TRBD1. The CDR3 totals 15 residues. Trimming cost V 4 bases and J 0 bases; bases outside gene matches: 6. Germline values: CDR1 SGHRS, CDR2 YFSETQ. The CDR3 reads CASSSTGAMNTEAFF. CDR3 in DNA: TGCGCCAGCAGCAGTACAGGGGCAATGAACACTGAAGCTTTCTTT.

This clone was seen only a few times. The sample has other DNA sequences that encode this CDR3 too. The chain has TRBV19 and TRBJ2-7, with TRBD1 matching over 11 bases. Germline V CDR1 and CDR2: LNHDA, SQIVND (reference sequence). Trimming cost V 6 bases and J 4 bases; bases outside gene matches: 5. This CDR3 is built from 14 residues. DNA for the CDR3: TGTGCCAGTAGCGGGACAGGGGGGAGTTACGAGCAGTACTTC. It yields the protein CASSGTGGSYEQYF.

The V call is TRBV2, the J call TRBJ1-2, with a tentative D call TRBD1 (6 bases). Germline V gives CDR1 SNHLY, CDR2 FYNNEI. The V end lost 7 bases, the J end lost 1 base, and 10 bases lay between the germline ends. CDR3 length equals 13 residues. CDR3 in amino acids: CASNHRVNYGYTF. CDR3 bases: TGTGCCAGCAACCACAGGGTTAACTATGGCTACACCTTC.

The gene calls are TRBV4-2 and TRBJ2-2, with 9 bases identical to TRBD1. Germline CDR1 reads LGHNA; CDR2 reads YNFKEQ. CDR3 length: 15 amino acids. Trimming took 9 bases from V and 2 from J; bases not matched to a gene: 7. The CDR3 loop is CASLPGQGNTGELFF. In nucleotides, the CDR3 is TGTGCCAGTTTACCGGGACAGGGAAACACCGGGGAGCTGTTTTTT.

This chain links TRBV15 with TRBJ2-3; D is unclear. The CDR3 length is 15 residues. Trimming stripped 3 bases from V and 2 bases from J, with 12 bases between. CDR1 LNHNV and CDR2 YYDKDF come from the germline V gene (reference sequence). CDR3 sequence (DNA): TGTGCCACCAGCAGGATCGGTCGAAACACAGATACGCAGTATTTT. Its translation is CATSRIGRNTDTQYF.

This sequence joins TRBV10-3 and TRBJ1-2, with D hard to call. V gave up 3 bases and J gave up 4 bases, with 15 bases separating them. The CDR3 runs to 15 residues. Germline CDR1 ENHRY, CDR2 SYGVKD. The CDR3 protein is CAISERQSYGYGYTF. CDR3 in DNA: TGTGCCATCAGTGAACGACAAAGCTATGGCTATGGCTACACCTTC.

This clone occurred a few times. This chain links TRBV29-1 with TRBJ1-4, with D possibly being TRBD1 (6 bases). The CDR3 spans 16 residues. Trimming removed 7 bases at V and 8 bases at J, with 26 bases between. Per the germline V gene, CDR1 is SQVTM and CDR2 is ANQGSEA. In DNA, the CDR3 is TGCAGCGCCAGGGAGGGCGCGGACTGGCAGGGGGAAAAACTGTTTTTT. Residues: CSAREGADWQGEKLFF.

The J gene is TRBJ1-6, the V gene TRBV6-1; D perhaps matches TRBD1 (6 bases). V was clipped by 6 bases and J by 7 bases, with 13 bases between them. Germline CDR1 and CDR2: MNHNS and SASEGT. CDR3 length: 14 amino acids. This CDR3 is CASSPGTSNSPLHF. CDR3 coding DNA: TGTGCCAGCAGCCCCGGGACAAGCAATTCACCCCTCCACTTT.

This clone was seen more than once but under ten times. The CDR3 DNA reads as TGCGCCAGCAGCCCAGACAGGGGGGACTATCAGCCCCAGCATTTT. It yields the protein CASSPDRGDYQPQHF. The V call is TRBV4-1, the J call TRBJ1-5; 9 nucleotides align to TRBD1. Germline V gene data show CDR1 as MGHRA and CDR2 as YSYEKL. The CDR3 covers 15 residues. The J segment lost 5 bases and the V segment lost 4 bases, leaving 6 bases of the junction unmatched.

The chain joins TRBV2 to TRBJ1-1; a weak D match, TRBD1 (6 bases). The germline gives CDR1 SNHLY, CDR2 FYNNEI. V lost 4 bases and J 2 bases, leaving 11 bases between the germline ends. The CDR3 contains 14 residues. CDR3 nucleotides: TGTGCCAGCAGTGTTCGGGGGGGCAACACTGAAGCTTTCTTT. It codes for CASSVRGGNTEAFF.

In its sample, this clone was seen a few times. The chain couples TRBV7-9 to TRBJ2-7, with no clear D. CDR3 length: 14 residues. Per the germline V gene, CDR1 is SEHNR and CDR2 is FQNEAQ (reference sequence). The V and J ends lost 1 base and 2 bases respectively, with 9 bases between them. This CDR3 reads CASSLGVRTYEQYF. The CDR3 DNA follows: TGTGCCAGCAGCTTAGGCGTCAGGACCTACGAGCAGTACTTC.

CDR3 residues: CASRRQGVNQPQHF. The CDR3 nucleotides read TGTGCCAGCAGACGACAGGGGGTCAATCAGCCCCAGCATTTT. The chain recombines TRBV6-6 with TRBJ1-5, with TRBD1 matching 9 bases. Germline CDR1 MNHNY, CDR2 SVGAGI (reference sequence). V shed 6 bases and J 3 bases; nucleotides not matched to a gene: 3. The CDR3 has 14 residues.

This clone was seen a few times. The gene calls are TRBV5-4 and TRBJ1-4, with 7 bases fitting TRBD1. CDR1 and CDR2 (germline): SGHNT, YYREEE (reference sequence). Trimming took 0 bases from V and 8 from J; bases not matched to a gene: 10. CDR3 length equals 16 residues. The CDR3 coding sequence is TGTGCCAGCAGCTTGGGAGGGGGCGCGGAGGGGGAAAAACTGTTTTTT. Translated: CASSLGGGAEGEKLFF. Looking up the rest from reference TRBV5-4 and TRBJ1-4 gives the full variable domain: ETGVTQSPTHLIKTRGQQVTLRCSSQSGHNTVSWYQQALGQGPQFIFQYYREEENGRGNFPPRFSGLQFPNYSSELNVNALELDDSALYLCASSLGGGAEGEKLFFGSGTQLSVL.

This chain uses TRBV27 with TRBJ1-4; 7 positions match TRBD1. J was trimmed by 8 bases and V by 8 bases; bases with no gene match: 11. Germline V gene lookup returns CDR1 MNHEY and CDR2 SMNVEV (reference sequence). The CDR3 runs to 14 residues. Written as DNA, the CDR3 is TGTGCCAGCCCTAGGGAGAGGGGGCGGGAAAAACTGTTTTTT. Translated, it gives CASPRERGREKLFF.

The CDR3 sequence is CASSRDRGFHLHF. CDR3 nucleotide sequence: TGTGCCAGTTCGAGGGACAGGGGCTTTCATCTCCACTTT. The chain couples TRBV7-2 to TRBJ1-6; the match to TRBD1 covers 10 bases. The germline CDR1 and CDR2 sequences are SGHTA and FQGNSA. The V gene end was trimmed by 9 bases and the J gene end by 16 bases; junction bases not matched to a gene: 12. The CDR3 consists of 13 residues. Full variable domain (rest looked up from reference TRBV7-2 and TRBJ1-6): GAGVSQSPSNKVTEKGKDVELRCDPISGHTALYWYRQSLGQGLEFLIYFQGNSAPDKSGLPSDRFSAERTGGSVSTLTIQRTQQEDSAVYLCASSRDRGFHLHFGNGTRLTVT.

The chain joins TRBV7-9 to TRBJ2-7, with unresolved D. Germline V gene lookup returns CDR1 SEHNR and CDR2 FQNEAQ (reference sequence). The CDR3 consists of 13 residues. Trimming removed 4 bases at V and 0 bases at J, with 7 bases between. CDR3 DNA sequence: TGTGCCAGCAGCTCCGTGAGCTCCTACGAGCAGTACTTC. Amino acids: CASSSVSSYEQYF.

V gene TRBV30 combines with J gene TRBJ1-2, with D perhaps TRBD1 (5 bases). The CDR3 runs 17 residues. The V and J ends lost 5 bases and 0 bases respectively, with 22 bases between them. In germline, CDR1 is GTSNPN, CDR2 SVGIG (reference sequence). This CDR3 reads CAWGDYSLPGPNYGYTF. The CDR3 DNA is TGTGCCTGGGGGGACTACTCACTGCCGGGGCCTAACTATGGCTACACCTTC.

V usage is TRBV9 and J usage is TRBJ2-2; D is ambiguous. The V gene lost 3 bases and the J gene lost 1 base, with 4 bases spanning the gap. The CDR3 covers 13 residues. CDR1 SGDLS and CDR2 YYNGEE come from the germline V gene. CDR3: CASSAKNTGELFF. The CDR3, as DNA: TGTGCCAGCAGCGCAAAGAACACCGGGGAGCTGTTTTTT. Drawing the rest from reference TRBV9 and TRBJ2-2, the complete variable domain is DSGVTQTPKHLITATGQRVTLRCSPRSGDLSVYWYQQSLDQGLQFLIQYYNGEERAKGNILERFSAQQFPDLHSELNLSSLELGDSALYFCASSAKNTGELFFGEGSRLTVL.

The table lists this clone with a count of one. The CDR3, as DNA: TGCAGCGTAGCCGGGACAGGGGGAGAGACCCAGTACTTC. It encodes CSVAGTGGETQYF. The chain has TRBV29-1 and TRBJ2-5; 11 nucleotides line up with TRBD1. The CDR3 has 13 residues. The trim removed 6 bases at V and 4 bases at J, leaving 4 bases unmatched. Germline lookup yields CDR1 SQVTM and CDR2 ANQGSEA.

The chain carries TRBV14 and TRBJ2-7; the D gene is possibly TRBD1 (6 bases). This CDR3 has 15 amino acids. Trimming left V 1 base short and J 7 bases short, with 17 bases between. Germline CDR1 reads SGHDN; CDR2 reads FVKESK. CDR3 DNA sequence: TGTGCCAGCAGCCAAGTGGACAGCACTACGAGTGAGCAGTACTTC. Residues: CASSQVDSTTSEQYF.

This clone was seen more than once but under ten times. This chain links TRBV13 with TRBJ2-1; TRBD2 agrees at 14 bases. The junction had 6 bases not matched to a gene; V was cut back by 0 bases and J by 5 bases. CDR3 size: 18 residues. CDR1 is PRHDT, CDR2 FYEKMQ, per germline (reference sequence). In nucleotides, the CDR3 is TGTGCCAGCAGCTTAGGCGGGACTAGCGGGGGCCGGAACAATGAGCAGTTCTTC. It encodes CASSLGGTSGGRNNEQFF.

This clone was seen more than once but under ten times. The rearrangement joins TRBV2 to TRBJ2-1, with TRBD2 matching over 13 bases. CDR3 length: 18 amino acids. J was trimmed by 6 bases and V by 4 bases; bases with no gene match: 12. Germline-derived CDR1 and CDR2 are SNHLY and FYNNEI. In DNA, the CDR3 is TGTGCCAGCAGTGTCCGATTGCCAGGACTAGCGGGGGCCAATGAGCAGTTCTTC. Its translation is CASSVRLPGLAGANEQFF.

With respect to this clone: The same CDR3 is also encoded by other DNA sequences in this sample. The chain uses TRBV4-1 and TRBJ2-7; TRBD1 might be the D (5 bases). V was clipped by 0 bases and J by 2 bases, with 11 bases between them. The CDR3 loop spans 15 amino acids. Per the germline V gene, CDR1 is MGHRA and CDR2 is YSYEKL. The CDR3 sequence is CASSQEGRVTYEQYF. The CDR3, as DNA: TGCGCCAGCAGCCAAGAGGGCAGGGTGACCTACGAGCAGTACTTC.

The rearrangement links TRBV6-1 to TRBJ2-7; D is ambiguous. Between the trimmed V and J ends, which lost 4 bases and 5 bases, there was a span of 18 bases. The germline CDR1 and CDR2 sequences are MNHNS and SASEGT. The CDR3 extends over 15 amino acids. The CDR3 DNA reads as TGTGCCAGCAGTGTATTATCCTTGTATCTCGACGAGCAGTACTTC. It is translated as CASSVLSLYLDEQYF.

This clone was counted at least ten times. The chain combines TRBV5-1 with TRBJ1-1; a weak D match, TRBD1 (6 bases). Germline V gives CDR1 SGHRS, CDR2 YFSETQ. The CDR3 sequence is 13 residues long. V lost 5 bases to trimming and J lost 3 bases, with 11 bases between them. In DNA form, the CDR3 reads TGCGCCAGCAGTGAAACAGGGTACACTGAAGCTTTCTTT. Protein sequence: CASSETGYTEAFF.

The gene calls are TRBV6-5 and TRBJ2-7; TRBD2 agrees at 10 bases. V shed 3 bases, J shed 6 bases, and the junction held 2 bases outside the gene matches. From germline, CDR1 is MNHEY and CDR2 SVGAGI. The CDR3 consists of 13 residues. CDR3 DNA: TGTGCCAGCAGTTATTGGACTAGCGGCGAGCAGTACTTC. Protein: CASSYWTSGEQYF.

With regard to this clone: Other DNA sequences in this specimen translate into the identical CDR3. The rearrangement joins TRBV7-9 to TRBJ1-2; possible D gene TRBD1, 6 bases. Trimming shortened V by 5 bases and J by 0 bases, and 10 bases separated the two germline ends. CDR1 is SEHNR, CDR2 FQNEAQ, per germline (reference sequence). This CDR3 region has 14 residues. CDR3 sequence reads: CASSIGQSNYGYTF. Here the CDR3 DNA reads TGTGCCAGCAGCATAGGACAGTCTAACTATGGCTACACCTTC.

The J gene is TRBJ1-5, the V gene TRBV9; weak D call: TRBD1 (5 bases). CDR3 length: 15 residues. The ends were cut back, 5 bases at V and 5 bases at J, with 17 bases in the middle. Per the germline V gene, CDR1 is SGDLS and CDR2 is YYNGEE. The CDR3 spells CASSPGGWADQPQHF. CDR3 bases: TGTGCCAGCAGTCCTGGGGGGTGGGCGGATCAGCCCCAGCATTTT. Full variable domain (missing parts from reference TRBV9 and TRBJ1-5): DSGVTQTPKHLITATGQRVTLRCSPRSGDLSVYWYQQSLDQGLQFLIQYYNGEERAKGNILERFSAQQFPDLHSELNLSSLELGDSALYFCASSPGGWADQPQHFGDGTRLSIL.

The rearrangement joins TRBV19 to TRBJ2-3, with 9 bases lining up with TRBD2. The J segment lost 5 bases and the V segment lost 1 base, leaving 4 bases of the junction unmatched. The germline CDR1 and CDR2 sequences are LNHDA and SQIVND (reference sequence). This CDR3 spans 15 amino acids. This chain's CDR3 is CASSIGGGAVDTQYF. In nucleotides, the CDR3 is TGTGCCAGTAGTATAGGCGGGGGGGCCGTAGATACGCAGTATTTT. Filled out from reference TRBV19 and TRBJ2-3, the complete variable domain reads DGGITQSPKYLFRKEGQNVTLSCEQNLNHDAMYWYRQDPGQGLRLIYYSQIVNDFQKGDIAEGYSVSREKKESFPLTVTSAQKNPTAFYLCASSIGGGAVDTQYFGPGTRLTVL.